This T cell receptor beta chain comes out of a study of blood T cell repertoires in COVID-19. Study-level information: COVID-19 samples from acute and convalescent phases originated in the United States, Italy and Spain. The cDNA or gDNA used as material had been derived from T cells, B-cell-depleted T cells, or PBMCs.

Per germline, CDR1 LNHNV and CDR2 YYDKDF (reference sequence). V lost 4 bases to trimming and J lost 4 bases, with 24 bases between them. This CDR3 spans 18 amino acids. Clones were sequenced by immunoSEQ multiplex PCR, and TCRdb holds only the in-frame ones, with some missing. Here the sample spans 150,000 to 200,000 clones, 65% to 85% being singletons. Source material: peripheral blood. V and J are TRBV15 and TRBJ2-3, with a weak D call TRBD1 (7 bases). The clonotype comes from a man in his sixties with active or convalescent COVID-19. The chain's CDR3 is CATSKGVRTGGGADTQYF. In DNA, the CDR3 is TGTGCCACCAGCAAAGGGGTGAGGACCGGAGGGGGCGCAGATACGCAGTATTTT.